The clone carrying this TCR beta chain was recorded a few times. No antigen is known for it. The people who gave samples were healthy Caucasians from Russia, aged roughly 6 to 90. The data were taken from a study of blood T cells in healthy people across ages. Germline V gene sequence: CDR1 SQVTM, CDR2 ANQGSEA. The ends were cut back, 4 bases at V and 0 bases at J, with 14 bases in the middle. The CDR3 sequence is 15 residues long. Primed by a sample-barcoded 5' primer and a J-beta primer mix, a second PCR proceeded for about 6 to 11 cycles. A template-switch adaptor containing 12 random nucleotides labeled each cDNA molecule. TCRdb re-called the 5' RACE reads through MiXCR, storing one row per CDR3 protein. The profile shows roughly 1.9 million distinct CDR3 sequences, 30% to 40% of them singletons. Whole-study findings and limits: Greater diversity and more naive CD4+ cells were seen in long-lived donors than in aged donors. With donor CMV status unknown, expanded clonotype changes were possibly confounded.

The TCR comes from a human donor in good health. The chain is built from TRBV29-1 and TRBJ2-3; unclear D gene. Material: blood. The CDR3 region has the DNA TGCAGCGTTGTATTGGACGCCCGGAGCACAGATACGCAGTATTTT. Encoded protein: CSVVLDARSTDTQYF.